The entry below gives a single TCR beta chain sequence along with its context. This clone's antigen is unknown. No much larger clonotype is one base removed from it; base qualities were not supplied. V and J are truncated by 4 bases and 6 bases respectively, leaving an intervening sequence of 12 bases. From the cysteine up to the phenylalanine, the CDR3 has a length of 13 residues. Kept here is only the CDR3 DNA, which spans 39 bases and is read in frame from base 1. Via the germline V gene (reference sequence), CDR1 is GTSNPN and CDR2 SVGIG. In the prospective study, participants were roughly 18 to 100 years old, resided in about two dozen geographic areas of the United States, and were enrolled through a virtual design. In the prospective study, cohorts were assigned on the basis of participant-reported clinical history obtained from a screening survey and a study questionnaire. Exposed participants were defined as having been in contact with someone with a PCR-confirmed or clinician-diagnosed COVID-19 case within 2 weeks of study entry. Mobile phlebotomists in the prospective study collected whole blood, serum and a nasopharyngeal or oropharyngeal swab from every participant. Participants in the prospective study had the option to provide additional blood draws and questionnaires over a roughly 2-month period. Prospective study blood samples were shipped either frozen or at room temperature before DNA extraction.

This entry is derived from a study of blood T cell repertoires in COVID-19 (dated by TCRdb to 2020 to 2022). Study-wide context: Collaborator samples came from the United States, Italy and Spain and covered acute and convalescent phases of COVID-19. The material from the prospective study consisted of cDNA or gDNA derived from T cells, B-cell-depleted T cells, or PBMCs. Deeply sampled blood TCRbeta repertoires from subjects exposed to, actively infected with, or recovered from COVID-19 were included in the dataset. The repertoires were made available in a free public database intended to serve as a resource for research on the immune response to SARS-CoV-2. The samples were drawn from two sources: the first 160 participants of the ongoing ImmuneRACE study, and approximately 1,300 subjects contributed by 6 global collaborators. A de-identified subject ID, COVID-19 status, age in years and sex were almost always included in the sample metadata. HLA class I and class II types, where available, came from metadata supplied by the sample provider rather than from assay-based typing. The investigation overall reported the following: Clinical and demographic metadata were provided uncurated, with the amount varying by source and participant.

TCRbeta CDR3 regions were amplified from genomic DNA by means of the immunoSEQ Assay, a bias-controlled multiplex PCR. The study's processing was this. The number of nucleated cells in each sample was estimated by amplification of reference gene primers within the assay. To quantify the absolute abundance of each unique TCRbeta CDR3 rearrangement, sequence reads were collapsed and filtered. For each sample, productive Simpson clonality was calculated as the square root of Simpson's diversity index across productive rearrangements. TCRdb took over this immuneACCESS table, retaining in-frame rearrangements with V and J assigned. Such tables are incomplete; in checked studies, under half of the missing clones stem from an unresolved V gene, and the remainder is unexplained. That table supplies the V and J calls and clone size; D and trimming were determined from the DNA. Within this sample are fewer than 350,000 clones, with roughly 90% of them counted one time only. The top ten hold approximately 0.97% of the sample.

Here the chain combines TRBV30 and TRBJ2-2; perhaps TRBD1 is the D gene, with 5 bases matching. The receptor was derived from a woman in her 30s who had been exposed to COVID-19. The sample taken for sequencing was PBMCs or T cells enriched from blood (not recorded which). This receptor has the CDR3 CAWTLQAPGELFF. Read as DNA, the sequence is TGTGCCTGGACATTACAGGCCCCCGGGGAGCTGTTTTTT.